The clone carrying this T cell receptor (beta chain) was seen repeatedly, ten times or more. Its antigen is not identified. As it was prepared, the TCRbeta library received unique molecular identifiers. TCRdb passed the PCR reads through MiXCR, listing each CDR3 protein once. The sample consists of nearly 200,000 distinct CDR3 sequences, about 6% of them appearing once. This sample was included in a study of T-cell reconstitution after alpha-beta-depleted transplantation in children. Study results and caveats: At one year after transplant, newly produced T cells mostly accounted for T-cell counts and diversity. The origin of high day-60 TCRbeta diversity in some patients lay in surviving recipient T cells and thymic progenitors.

Germline V lookup: CDR1 SGHDN, CDR2 FVKESK. Between the trimmed V and J ends, which lost 0 bases and 4 bases, there was a span of 15 bases. The CDR3 loop spans 16 amino acids. The genes are TRBV14 and TRBJ2-5, with D possibly being TRBD1 (5 bases). The receptor's source is a girl under three years old with combined immunodeficiency, due to receive a stem cell transplant. The sample here was PBMCs, taken before TCRalphabeta/CD19-depleted stem cell transplant. CDR3 bases: TGTGCCAGCAGCCAAGATATCTTTGTTCAGGGAGAGACCCAGTACTTC. This codes for CASSQDIFVQGETQYF.